The clone carrying this T cell receptor (beta chain) has ten or more counts. It was genomic DNA that served as the template for profiling TCR beta VDJ and CDR3. From the reads, TCRdb called clonotypes with MiXCR, one entry per CDR3 protein. Of about 210,000 distinct CDR3 sequences listed, 61% are singletons. Germline trimming cut 5 bases from V and 4 bases from J; bases unmatched to any gene: 5. This CDR3 has 14 residues. Germline CDR1 LNHNV, CDR2 YYDKDF (reference sequence). The sample is drawn from a study of CD8+CD57+ T cells in acquired aplastic anemia. The clonotype was recovered from a human donor in good health. The sequenced sample was sorted CD4+, CD8+, or CD8+CD57+ T cells (not recorded which) from PBMCs. The chain uses TRBV15 and TRBJ2-7; TRBD1 matches at 10 bases. DNA of the CDR3: TGTGCCACCAGCGGGGACAGGGGCGGGTACGAGCAGTACTTC. Translation gives CATSGDRGGYEQYF.